This note documents a single TCR beta chain sequence. Methods used by the authors: Nucleated cell counts were estimated from reference gene primer amplification. TCRdb's copy holds only in-frame clones and misses some; the assay was immunoSEQ multiplex PCR. D and trimming were read from the DNA, whereas the V and J calls and clone size are those reported in that table. Of under 65,000 clones in the sample, more than 60% were seen once. Germline V gene data show CDR1 as SNHLY and CDR2 as FYNNEI. CDR3 length equals 13 residues. Between the trimmed V and J ends, which lost 5 bases and 6 bases, there was a span of 13 bases. This entry comes from a study of blood T cell repertoires in COVID-19. Study-wide context: Researchers got acute and convalescent COVID-19 samples from the United States, Italy and Spain. PBMCs, B-cell-depleted T cells, or T cells provided the cDNA or gDNA that made up the material.

Sequencing was performed on peripheral blood. The sequence derives from a woman aged 65 to 85 with acute or convalescent COVID-19. The V gene is TRBV2, the J gene TRBJ1-2; D ambiguous. The CDR3 DNA reads TGTGCCAGCAGTATCTCGGTTACGAATGGCTACACCTTC. It encodes CASSISVTNGYTF.